This T cell receptor beta chain came from a study of molecular identifiers for immune sequencing clone quantification. Overall study findings and caveats: Beyond 20 RNA copies, clones held over 99% of effector molecules, compared with under 1% in naive cells.

A CD8+CD4-CCR7+CD45RA+ gate was used to sort naive CD8 T cells. The sample holds one count of this clonotype. Its target is unknown. This sequence may be a read error, since a much larger clone differs from it by one base. TCRdb recomputed calls from the PCR reads with MiXCR, one row per CDR3 protein. This sample carries 600,000 to 650,000 distinct CDR3 sequences, just under 20% of them seen once, and the ten largest clones take 0.85%. This CDR3 region has 17 residues. Germline lookup yields CDR1 MNHEY and CDR2 SVGEGT. Between the trimmed V and J ends, which lost 0 bases and 4 bases, there was a span of 16 bases.

The chain couples TRBV6-2 or TRBV6-3 to TRBJ1-5; D is ambiguous. Sequenced material: naive CD8+ T cells from blood, with Jurkat cell RNA spiked in. This sample's subset: FACS-sorted CD8+CD4-CCR7+CD45RA+ naive T cells. The TCR sequence derives from a human donor in good health. Some libraries in this study had Jurkat cell RNA spiked in. CDR3 sequence (DNA): TGTGCCAGCAGTTACTCTGCGCAGGTGGATAAGAATCAGCCCCAGCATTTT. It translates to CASSYSAQVDKNQPQHF.